What follows are 6 T cell receptor beta chains derived from one specimen sequenced in a study of PD-L1 blockade in urothelial cancer. Here immunoSEQ multiplex PCR was the method, and the copy in TCRdb shows in-frame clones only, minus some. The table records roughly 120,000 clones, 84% of them present only once. Time point in this sample: pretreatment peripheral blood. Specimen: PBMCs, collected around atezolizumab (anti-PD-L1) treatment. The receptors originated from a man aged 50-60 years with urothelial cancer.

A remark on this clone: This CDR3 is also generated by other DNA sequences in the sample. The chain is built from TRBV6-5 and TRBJ1-1; 7 nucleotides line up with TRBD1. The germline gives CDR1 MNHEY, CDR2 SVGAGI. After removal of 8 bases from V and 2 bases from J, the junction contained 5 bases not matched to a gene. CDR3 length: 13 amino acids. The CDR3 bases are TGTGCCAGCCGAAACAGGGGTAACACTGAAGCTTTCTTT. The encoded protein is CASRNRGNTEAFF.

The chain combines TRBV7-9 with TRBJ1-1, with 10 bases lining up with TRBD1. The CDR3 is 17 residues long. Germline V lookup: CDR1 SEHNR, CDR2 FQNEAQ (reference sequence). V gave up 3 bases and J gave up 1 base; unmatched junction bases: 8. The DNA for the CDR3 is TGTGCCAGCAGCTTCGGGGACAGGGGCAAGGAGAACACTGAAGCTTTCTTT. It is translated as CASSFGDRGKENTEAFF.

J is TRBJ2-1 and V is TRBV5-4; TRBD2 matches at 7 bases. Looked up from germline, CDR1 is SGHNT and CDR2 is YYREEE (reference sequence). There are 14 residues in the CDR3. J lost 5 bases, V lost 0 bases, and 2 bases had no gene match. The CDR3 loop reads CASSLVGLHNEQFF. In nucleotides, the CDR3 is TGTGCCAGCAGCTTGGTGGGACTACACAATGAGCAGTTCTTC.

The chain employs TRBV7-9 and TRBJ2-5, with 12 positions matching TRBD2. The germline V gene encodes CDR1 SEHNR and CDR2 FQNEAQ (reference sequence). CDR3 length: 16 amino acids. Unmatched junction bases numbered 9, after V lost 5 bases and J lost 5 bases. The CDR3 sequence: CASSQYGLAGKETQYF. As DNA, the CDR3 is TGTGCCAGCAGCCAATACGGACTAGCGGGAAAGGAGACCCAGTACTTC.

V usage is TRBV18 and J usage is TRBJ2-1, with a possible D match to TRBD2 (6 bases). Trimming removed 4 bases from V and 7 bases from J, with 20 bases in between. The CDR3 is 16 amino acids. In germline, CDR1 is KGHSH, CDR2 LQKENI. In DNA, the CDR3 is TGTGCCAGCTCACACCCGCACGGACTACAACCTAATGAGCAGTTCTTC. It codes for CASSHPHGLQPNEQFF.

This clone has just one count. The chain recombines TRBV6-5 with TRBJ2-7; TRBD1 aligns across 7 bases. The CDR3 totals 13 residues. Per germline, CDR1 MNHEY and CDR2 SVGAGI. V dropped 8 bases and J dropped 6; count of bases not matched to a gene: 10. The chain's CDR3 is CASWTGIASEQYF. DNA of the CDR3: TGTGCCAGCTGGACAGGAATCGCTTCCGAGCAGTACTTC.